This T cell receptor beta chain was found in a study of identical twins. General observations from the study: Invariant MAIT and iNKT cells could partly confound zero-insertion analyses. Sequences that were out-of-frame, alpha and twin-shared displayed an excess of low generation probability. With beta out-of-frame sequences, excess sharing by twins was weaker. Fewer insertions marked abundant cord blood beta clonotypes; young adult naive trended weakly, memory not at all.

The CDR3 loop spans 14 amino acids. The V gene's germline CDR1 is KGHDR and CDR2 SFDVKD. The junction had 6 bases not matched to a gene; V was cut back by 5 bases and J by 9 bases. Many counts were recorded for this clonotype. The antigen is unknown. One entry per CDR3 protein, called by TCRdb with MiXCR from the 5' RACE reads. The data contain 550,000 to 700,000 distinct CDR3 sequences, 7.5% to 10% of them singletons. This same sample was also taken into another study, of yellow fever vaccine responses in identical twins.

The source is a woman under 30 in good health. The J gene is TRBJ2-1, the V gene TRBV24-1; 10 bases align to TRBD2. The sequencing input was PBMCs. The CDR3 reads CATSVTSGISEQFF. The CDR3 nucleotides read TGTGCCACCAGTGTTACTAGCGGGATTAGTGAGCAGTTCTTC.